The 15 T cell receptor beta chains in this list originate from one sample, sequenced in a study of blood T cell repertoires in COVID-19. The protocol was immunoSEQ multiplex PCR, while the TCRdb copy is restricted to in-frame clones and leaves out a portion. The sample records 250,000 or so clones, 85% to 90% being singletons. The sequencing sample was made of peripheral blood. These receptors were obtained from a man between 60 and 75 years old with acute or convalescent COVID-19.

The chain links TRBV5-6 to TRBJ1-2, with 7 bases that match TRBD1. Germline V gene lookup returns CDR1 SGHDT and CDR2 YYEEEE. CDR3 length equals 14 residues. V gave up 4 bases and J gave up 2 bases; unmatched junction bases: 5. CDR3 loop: CASSAGQENYGYTF. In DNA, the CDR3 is TGTGCCAGCAGCGCTGGACAGGAGAACTATGGCTACACCTTC.

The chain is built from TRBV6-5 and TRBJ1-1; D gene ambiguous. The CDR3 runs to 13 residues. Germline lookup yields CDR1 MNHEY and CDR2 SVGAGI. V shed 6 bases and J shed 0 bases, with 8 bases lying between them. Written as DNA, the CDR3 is TGTGCCAGCAGCTTACGGGTGAACACTGAAGCTTTCTTT. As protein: CASSLRVNTEAFF.

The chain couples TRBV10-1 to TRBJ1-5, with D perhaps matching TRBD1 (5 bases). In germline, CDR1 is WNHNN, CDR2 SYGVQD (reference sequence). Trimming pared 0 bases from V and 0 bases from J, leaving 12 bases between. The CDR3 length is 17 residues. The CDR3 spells CASSESTVHYSNQPQHF. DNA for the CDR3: TGCGCCAGCAGTGAGTCGACAGTTCATTATAGCAATCAGCCCCAGCATTTT.

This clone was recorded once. The CDR3: CASSIVGAGAEYGYTF. CDR3 DNA sequence: TGTGCCAGTAGTATCGTCGGGGCAGGGGCGGAGTATGGCTACACCTTC. The rearrangement links TRBV19 to TRBJ1-2; TRBD1 might be the D (6 bases). CDR1 LNHDA and CDR2 SQIVND come from the germline V gene (reference sequence). This CDR3 contains 16 residues. The ends were cut back, 3 bases at V and 5 bases at J, with 19 bases in the middle.

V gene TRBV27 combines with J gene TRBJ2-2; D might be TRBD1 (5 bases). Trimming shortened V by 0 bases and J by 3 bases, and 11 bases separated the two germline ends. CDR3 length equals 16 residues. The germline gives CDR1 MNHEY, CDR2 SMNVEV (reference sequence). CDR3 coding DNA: TGTGCCAGCAGTTTATCGGCCCAGGGTGACACCGGGGAGCTGTTTTTT. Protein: CASSLSAQGDTGELFF.

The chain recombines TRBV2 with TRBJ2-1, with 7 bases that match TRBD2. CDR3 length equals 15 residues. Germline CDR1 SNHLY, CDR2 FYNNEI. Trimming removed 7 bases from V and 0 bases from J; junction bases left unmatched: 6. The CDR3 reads CASTSSGDSYNEQFF. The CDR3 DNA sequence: TGTGCCAGCACCTCTAGCGGAGACTCCTACAATGAGCAGTTCTTC.

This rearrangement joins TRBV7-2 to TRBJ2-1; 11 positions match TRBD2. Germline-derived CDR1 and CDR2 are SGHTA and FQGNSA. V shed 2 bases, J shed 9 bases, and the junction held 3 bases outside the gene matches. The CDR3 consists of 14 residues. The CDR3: CASSLTGTSGEQFF. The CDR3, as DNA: TGTGCCAGCAGCTTAACCGGGACTAGCGGTGAGCAGTTCTTC. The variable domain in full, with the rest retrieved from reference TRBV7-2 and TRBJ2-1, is GAGVSQSPSNKVTEKGKDVELRCDPISGHTALYWYRQSLGQGLEFLIYFQGNSAPDKSGLPSDRFSAERTGGSVSTLTIQRTQQEDSAVYLCASSLTGTSGEQFFGPGTRLTVL.

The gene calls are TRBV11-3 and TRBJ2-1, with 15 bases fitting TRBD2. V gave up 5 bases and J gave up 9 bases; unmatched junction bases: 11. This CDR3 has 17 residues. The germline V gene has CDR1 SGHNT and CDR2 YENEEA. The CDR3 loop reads CASSLPGTSGRHTEQFF. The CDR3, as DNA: TGTGCCAGCAGCCTACCCGGGACTAGCGGGAGGCACACTGAGCAGTTCTTC.

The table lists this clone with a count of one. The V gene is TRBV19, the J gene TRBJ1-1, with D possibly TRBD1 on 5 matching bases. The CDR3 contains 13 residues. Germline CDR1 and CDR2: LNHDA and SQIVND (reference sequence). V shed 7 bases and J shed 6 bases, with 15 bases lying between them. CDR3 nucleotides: TGTGCCAGTACCGTCCCGGGGGAGGCTGAAGCTTTCTTT. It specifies CASTVPGEAEAFF.

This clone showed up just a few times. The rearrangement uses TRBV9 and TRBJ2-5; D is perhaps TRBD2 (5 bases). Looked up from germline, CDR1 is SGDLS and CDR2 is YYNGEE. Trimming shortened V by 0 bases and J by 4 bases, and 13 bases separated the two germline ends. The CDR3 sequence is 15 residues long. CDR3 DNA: TGTGCCAGCAGCGTAGCTACTGGCGGGCCAGAGACCCAGTACTTC. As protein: CASSVATGGPETQYF.

The CDR3 nucleotides are TGTGCCAGCAGCCGTGGTTGGGTAAGAGGAACCGGGGAGCTGTTTTTT. The encoded protein is CASSRGWVRGTGELFF. The rearrangement links TRBV28 to TRBJ2-2; no definite D call. V lost 6 bases and J lost 5, with 19 bases in between. CDR3 length: 16 residues. Germline V gene data show CDR1 as MDHEN and CDR2 as SYDVKM. Full variable domain (outside the CDR3, taken from reference TRBV28 and TRBJ2-2): DVKVTQSSRYLVKRTGEKVFLECVQDMDHENMFWYRQDPGLGLRLIYFSYDVKMKEKGDIPEGYSVSREKKERFSLILESASTNQTSMYLCASSRGWVRGTGELFFGEGSRLTVL.

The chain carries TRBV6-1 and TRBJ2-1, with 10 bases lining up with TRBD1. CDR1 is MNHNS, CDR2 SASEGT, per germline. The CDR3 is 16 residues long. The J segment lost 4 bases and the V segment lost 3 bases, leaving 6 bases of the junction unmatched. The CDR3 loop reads CASSEWGQGPYNEQFF. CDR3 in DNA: TGTGCCAGCAGTGAGTGGGGACAGGGGCCTTACAATGAGCAGTTCTTC.

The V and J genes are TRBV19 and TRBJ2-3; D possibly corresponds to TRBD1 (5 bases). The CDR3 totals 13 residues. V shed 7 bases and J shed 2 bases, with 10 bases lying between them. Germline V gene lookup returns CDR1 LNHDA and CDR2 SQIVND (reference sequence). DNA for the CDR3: TGTGCCAGTACCGTGGACAACACAGATACGCAGTATTTT. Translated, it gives CASTVDNTDTQYF.

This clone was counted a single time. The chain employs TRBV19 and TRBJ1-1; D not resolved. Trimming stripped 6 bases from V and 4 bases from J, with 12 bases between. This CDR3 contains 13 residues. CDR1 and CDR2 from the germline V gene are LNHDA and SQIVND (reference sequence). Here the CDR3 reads CASSPFTGTEAFF. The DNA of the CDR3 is TGTGCCAGTAGCCCATTCACTGGCACTGAAGCTTTCTTT.

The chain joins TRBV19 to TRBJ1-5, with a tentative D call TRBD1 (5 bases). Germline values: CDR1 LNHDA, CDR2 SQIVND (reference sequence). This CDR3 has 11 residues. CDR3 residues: CSVGEGQPQHF. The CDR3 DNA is TGTTCTGTGGGGGAGGGACAGCCCCAGCATTTT.